The 23 T cell receptor beta chains reported below all come from one sample, sequenced in a study of T cell changes during pregnancy in multiple sclerosis. Only in-frame clones appear in the TCRdb table, and some are missing; sequencing was by immunoSEQ multiplex PCR. The sample has approximately 60,000 clones, about 86% seen once. The source material was peripheral blood from another person, used as feeder cells. These receptors all stem from a human donor whose cells served as feeder cells for cultures in a pregnancy study.

The chain joins TRBV11-3 to TRBJ2-1, with no clear D. The CDR3 contains 12 residues. V was shortened by 5 bases and J by 6 bases, with 8 bases between the two germline ends. The germline V gene encodes CDR1 SGHNT and CDR2 YENEEA. The DNA for the CDR3 is TGTGCCAGCAGCCTCACTCCCAATGAGCAGTTCTTC. Translating gives CASSLTPNEQFF.

The chain has TRBV6-1 and TRBJ2-5; 7 bases agree with TRBD1. The CDR3 is 15 residues long. Unmatched junction bases numbered 7, after V lost 6 bases and J lost 0 bases. Germline V CDR1 and CDR2: MNHNS, SASEGT. The CDR3 is CASRVGGSYQETQYF. The DNA for the CDR3 is TGTGCCAGCAGAGTAGGGGGCTCGTACCAAGAGACCCAGTACTTC.

This rearrangement joins TRBV14 to TRBJ2-7, with D perhaps being TRBD1 or TRBD2 (5 bases each). Trimming removed 6 bases from V and 2 bases from J, with 11 bases in between. Germline CDR1 reads SGHDN; CDR2 reads FVKESK. There are 13 residues in the CDR3. CDR3: CASRHGAAYEQYF. The CDR3 DNA sequence: TGTGCCAGCAGGCACGGGGCCGCCTACGAGCAGTACTTC.

This chain joins TRBV11-2 and TRBJ2-5; 11 nucleotides match TRBD2. From germline, CDR1 is SGHAT and CDR2 FQNNGV. V shed 2 bases, J shed 5 bases, and the junction held 7 bases outside the gene matches. This CDR3 region has 16 residues. CDR3 sequence (DNA): TGTGCCAGCAGCTTAACTAGCGGGAGTGGAACGGAGACCCAGTACTTC. It encodes CASSLTSGSGTETQYF. Complete variable domain (other parts from reference TRBV11-2 and TRBJ2-5): EAGVAQSPRYKIIEKRQSVAFWCNPISGHATLYWYQQILGQGPKLLIQFQNNGVVDDSQLPKDRFSAERLKGVDSTLKIQPAKLEDSAVYLCASSLTSGSGTETQYFGPGTRLLVL.

The rearrangement joins TRBV5-6 to TRBJ1-4; TRBD1 agrees at 8 bases. Trimming cost V 0 bases and J 8 bases; bases outside gene matches: 3. The CDR3 is 14 residues long. The V gene's germline CDR1 is SGHDT and CDR2 YYEEEE. The CDR3 DNA is TGTGCCAGCAGCTTGGGGACAGGGAGAGAAAAACTGTTTTTT. Encoded protein: CASSLGTGREKLFF.

Only a few counts were recorded for this clone. This rearrangement joins TRBV29-1 to TRBJ2-2; D might be TRBD2 (7 bases). The length of the CDR3 is 14 residues. Germline CDR1 reads SQVTM; CDR2 reads ANQGSEA. V shed 7 bases and J shed 3 bases, with 15 bases lying between them. For the CDR3, the DNA is TGCAGCGCCCAAGGCGGGGGCGACACCGGGGAGCTGTTTTTT. Residues: CSAQGGGDTGELFF.

The chain links TRBV5-6 to TRBJ2-2; 8 positions match TRBD2. J lost 3 bases, V lost 0 bases, and 10 bases had no gene match. The CDR3 consists of 18 residues. Germline V gene data show CDR1 as SGHDT and CDR2 as YYEEEE. This CDR3 reads CASSLVISGEFYTGELFF. CDR3 coding DNA: TGTGCCAGCAGCTTGGTTATTAGCGGGGAGTTCTACACCGGGGAGCTGTTTTTT. The full variable domain, its missing parts supplied by reference TRBV5-6 and TRBJ2-2, is DAGVTQSPTHLIKTRGQQVTLRCSPKSGHDTVSWYQQALGQGPQFIFQYYEEEERQRGNFPDRFSGHQFPNYSSELNVNALLLGDSALYLCASSLVISGEFYTGELFFGEGSRLTVL.

The chain carries TRBV18 and TRBJ2-3; 12 bases fit TRBD2. The V gene end was trimmed by 6 bases and the J gene end by 1 base; junction bases not matched to a gene: 8. The CDR3 covers 17 residues. Germline CDR1 is KGHSH and CDR2 is LQKENI. The CDR3 DNA reads TGTGCCAGCTCCCGAAAACGACTAGCGGGAGGCACAGATACGCAGTATTTT. Protein: CASSRKRLAGGTDTQYF.

The genes are TRBV30 and TRBJ2-2; possibly TRBD1 for D (5 bases). Per germline, CDR1 GTSNPN and CDR2 SVGIG (reference sequence). CDR3 length: 15 amino acids. Trimming left V 0 bases short and J 5 bases short, with 13 bases between. The CDR3 sequence: CAWSVTRQGTGELFF. The CDR3 coding sequence is TGTGCCTGGAGTGTAACTCGCCAGGGTACCGGGGAGCTGTTTTTT.

This sequence joins TRBV18 and TRBJ2-1; 9 bases are shared with TRBD2. Germline V gene sequence: CDR1 KGHSH, CDR2 LQKENI. This CDR3 has 15 residues. J was trimmed by 4 bases and V by 6 bases; bases with no gene match: 7. This chain's CDR3 is CASSPVAGVYNEQFF. For the CDR3, the DNA is TGTGCCAGCTCCCCTGTAGCGGGGGTATACAATGAGCAGTTCTTC.

The chain is built from TRBV7-2 and TRBJ1-1; D unresolved. V was shortened by 5 bases and J by 4 bases, with 8 bases between the two germline ends. Per the germline V gene, CDR1 is SGHTA and CDR2 is FQGNSA. The CDR3 covers 12 residues. CDR3 sequence: CASSAQITEAFF. CDR3 bases: TGTGCCAGCAGCGCACAGATCACTGAAGCTTTCTTT.

V gene TRBV6-5 combines with J gene TRBJ1-4, with no clear D. This CDR3 has 14 residues. V was trimmed by 2 bases and J by 1 base, leaving 5 bases between them. Germline loops: CDR1 MNHEY, CDR2 SVGAGI. The CDR3 DNA reads as TGTGCCAGCAGTTACGGGGAAACTAATGAAAAACTGTTTTTT. Translation gives CASSYGETNEKLFF.

The V gene is TRBV30, the J gene TRBJ1-2, with D possibly TRBD1 on 5 matching bases. V lost 6 bases and J lost 0, with 23 bases in between. The CDR3 sequence is 17 residues long. Germline V gene data show CDR1 as GTSNPN and CDR2 as SVGIG (reference sequence). The CDR3 here is CACKARGYGAPNYGYTF. The CDR3 DNA follows: TGTGCCTGCAAAGCTCGGGGCTACGGAGCTCCTAACTATGGCTACACCTTC.

The CDR3 bases are TGTGCCAGCACTCCGGGACAGGGGTCCTACGAGCAGTACTTC. Translated: CASTPGQGSYEQYF. The chain uses TRBV6-5 and TRBJ2-7, with 10 bases matching TRBD1. J was trimmed by 1 base and V by 7 bases; bases with no gene match: 4. This CDR3 has 14 residues. The germline gives CDR1 MNHEY, CDR2 SVGAGI.

The chain uses TRBV7-9 and TRBJ1-3; D is unresolved. The CDR3 has 15 residues. Trimming pared 2 bases from V and 4 bases from J, leaving 12 bases between. CDR1 SEHNR and CDR2 FQNEAQ come from the germline V gene (reference sequence). The CDR3 sequence is CASSLIKGSGNTIYF. The CDR3 nucleotides read TGTGCCAGCAGCTTAATAAAGGGTTCGGGAAACACCATATATTTT.

The chain recombines TRBV5-4 with TRBJ1-6, with D tentatively TRBD1 (5 bases). The V gene lost 4 bases and the J gene lost 7 bases, with 12 bases spanning the gap. From germline, CDR1 is SGHNT and CDR2 YYREEE (reference sequence). The CDR3 is 14 residues long. The CDR3 loop reads CASSARTYNSPLHF. CDR3 DNA: TGTGCCAGCAGCGCACGGACATACAATTCACCCCTCCACTTT. Supplemented by reference TRBV5-4 and TRBJ1-6, the full variable domain reads ETGVTQSPTHLIKTRGQQVTLRCSSQSGHNTVSWYQQALGQGPQFIFQYYREEENGRGNFPPRFSGLQFPNYSSELNVNALELDDSALYLCASSARTYNSPLHFGNGTRLTVT.

The chain recombines TRBV11-2 with TRBJ2-2; TRBD2 is a possible D gene (6 bases). CDR1 is SGHAT and CDR2 is FQNNGV in the germline V gene. V was clipped by 5 bases and J by 1 base, with 11 bases between them. The CDR3 is made up of 15 amino acids. In DNA, the CDR3 is TGTGCCAGCAGCAAAACCGGGGGGAACACCGGGGAGCTGTTTTTT. This sequence encodes CASSKTGGNTGELFF. The entire variable domain, with the rest obtained from reference TRBV11-2 and TRBJ2-2, is as follows: EAGVAQSPRYKIIEKRQSVAFWCNPISGHATLYWYQQILGQGPKLLIQFQNNGVVDDSQLPKDRFSAERLKGVDSTLKIQPAKLEDSAVYLCASSKTGGNTGELFFGEGSRLTVL.

This chain connects TRBV7-9 to TRBJ2-1, with a possible D match to TRBD1 (6 bases). CDR3 length: 15 residues. The V and J ends lost 5 bases and 0 bases respectively, with 11 bases between them. Germline V gives CDR1 SEHNR, CDR2 FQNEAQ (reference sequence). The CDR3 sequence is CASSAAGASYNEQFF. CDR3 DNA: TGTGCCAGCAGCGCGGCAGGGGCCTCCTACAATGAGCAGTTCTTC.

The J gene is TRBJ2-7, the V gene TRBV10-3; possibly TRBD1 for D (5 bases). V lost 4 bases and J 0 bases, leaving 10 bases between the germline ends. Germline CDR1 and CDR2: ENHRY and SYGVKD. CDR3 length: 14 amino acids. The chain's CDR3 is CAISGPGSSYEQYF. The DNA of the CDR3 is TGTGCCATCAGTGGCCCAGGGTCCTCCTACGAGCAGTACTTC.

J is TRBJ1-2 and V is TRBV27; no firm D call. Trimming removed 6 bases from V and 8 bases from J, with 19 bases in between. Germline CDR1 reads MNHEY; CDR2 reads SMNVEV (reference sequence). This CDR3 contains 14 residues. In nucleotides, the CDR3 is TGTGCCAGCAGCCCCATCCGGGCAGATGGAGGCTACACCTTC. It codes for CASSPIRADGGYTF.

The chain combines TRBV10-2 with TRBJ2-2, with TRBD2 as a possible D gene (5 bases). Germline loops: CDR1 WSHSY, CDR2 SAAADI. The CDR3 is made up of 17 amino acids. With 4 bases removed from V and 4 bases from J, the gap between germline ends came to 19 bases. Written as DNA, the CDR3 is TGCGCCAGCAGTGTCTCTAGCCCATCCCGCGCCACCGGGGAGCTGTTTTTT. Amino acids: CASSVSSPSRATGELFF.

J is TRBJ1-3 and V is TRBV15; D gene uncertain. The V gene's germline CDR1 is LNHNV and CDR2 YYDKDF (reference sequence). CDR3 length: 12 residues. The V end was cut by 1 base, the J end by 6 bases, with 4 bases between. CDR3 residues: CATSRGKNTIYF. Here the CDR3 DNA reads TGTGCCACCAGCAGAGGGAAAAACACCATATATTTT. Supplemented by reference TRBV15 and TRBJ1-3, the full variable domain reads DAMVIQNPRYQVTQFGKPVTLSCSQTLNHNVMYWYQQKSSQAPKLLFHYYDKDFNNEADTPDNFQSRRPNTSFCFLDIRSPGLGDTAMYLCATSRGKNTIYFGEGSWLTVV.

V and J are TRBV7-8 and TRBJ2-1, with 8 bases that match TRBD2. V shed 5 bases, J shed 0 bases, and the junction held 3 bases outside the gene matches. Germline V lookup: CDR1 SGHVS, CDR2 FQNEAQ. CDR3 size: 15 residues. The CDR3 reads CASSQSGSSYNEQFF. DNA of the CDR3: TGTGCCAGCAGCCAGAGCGGGAGCTCCTACAATGAGCAGTTCTTC.